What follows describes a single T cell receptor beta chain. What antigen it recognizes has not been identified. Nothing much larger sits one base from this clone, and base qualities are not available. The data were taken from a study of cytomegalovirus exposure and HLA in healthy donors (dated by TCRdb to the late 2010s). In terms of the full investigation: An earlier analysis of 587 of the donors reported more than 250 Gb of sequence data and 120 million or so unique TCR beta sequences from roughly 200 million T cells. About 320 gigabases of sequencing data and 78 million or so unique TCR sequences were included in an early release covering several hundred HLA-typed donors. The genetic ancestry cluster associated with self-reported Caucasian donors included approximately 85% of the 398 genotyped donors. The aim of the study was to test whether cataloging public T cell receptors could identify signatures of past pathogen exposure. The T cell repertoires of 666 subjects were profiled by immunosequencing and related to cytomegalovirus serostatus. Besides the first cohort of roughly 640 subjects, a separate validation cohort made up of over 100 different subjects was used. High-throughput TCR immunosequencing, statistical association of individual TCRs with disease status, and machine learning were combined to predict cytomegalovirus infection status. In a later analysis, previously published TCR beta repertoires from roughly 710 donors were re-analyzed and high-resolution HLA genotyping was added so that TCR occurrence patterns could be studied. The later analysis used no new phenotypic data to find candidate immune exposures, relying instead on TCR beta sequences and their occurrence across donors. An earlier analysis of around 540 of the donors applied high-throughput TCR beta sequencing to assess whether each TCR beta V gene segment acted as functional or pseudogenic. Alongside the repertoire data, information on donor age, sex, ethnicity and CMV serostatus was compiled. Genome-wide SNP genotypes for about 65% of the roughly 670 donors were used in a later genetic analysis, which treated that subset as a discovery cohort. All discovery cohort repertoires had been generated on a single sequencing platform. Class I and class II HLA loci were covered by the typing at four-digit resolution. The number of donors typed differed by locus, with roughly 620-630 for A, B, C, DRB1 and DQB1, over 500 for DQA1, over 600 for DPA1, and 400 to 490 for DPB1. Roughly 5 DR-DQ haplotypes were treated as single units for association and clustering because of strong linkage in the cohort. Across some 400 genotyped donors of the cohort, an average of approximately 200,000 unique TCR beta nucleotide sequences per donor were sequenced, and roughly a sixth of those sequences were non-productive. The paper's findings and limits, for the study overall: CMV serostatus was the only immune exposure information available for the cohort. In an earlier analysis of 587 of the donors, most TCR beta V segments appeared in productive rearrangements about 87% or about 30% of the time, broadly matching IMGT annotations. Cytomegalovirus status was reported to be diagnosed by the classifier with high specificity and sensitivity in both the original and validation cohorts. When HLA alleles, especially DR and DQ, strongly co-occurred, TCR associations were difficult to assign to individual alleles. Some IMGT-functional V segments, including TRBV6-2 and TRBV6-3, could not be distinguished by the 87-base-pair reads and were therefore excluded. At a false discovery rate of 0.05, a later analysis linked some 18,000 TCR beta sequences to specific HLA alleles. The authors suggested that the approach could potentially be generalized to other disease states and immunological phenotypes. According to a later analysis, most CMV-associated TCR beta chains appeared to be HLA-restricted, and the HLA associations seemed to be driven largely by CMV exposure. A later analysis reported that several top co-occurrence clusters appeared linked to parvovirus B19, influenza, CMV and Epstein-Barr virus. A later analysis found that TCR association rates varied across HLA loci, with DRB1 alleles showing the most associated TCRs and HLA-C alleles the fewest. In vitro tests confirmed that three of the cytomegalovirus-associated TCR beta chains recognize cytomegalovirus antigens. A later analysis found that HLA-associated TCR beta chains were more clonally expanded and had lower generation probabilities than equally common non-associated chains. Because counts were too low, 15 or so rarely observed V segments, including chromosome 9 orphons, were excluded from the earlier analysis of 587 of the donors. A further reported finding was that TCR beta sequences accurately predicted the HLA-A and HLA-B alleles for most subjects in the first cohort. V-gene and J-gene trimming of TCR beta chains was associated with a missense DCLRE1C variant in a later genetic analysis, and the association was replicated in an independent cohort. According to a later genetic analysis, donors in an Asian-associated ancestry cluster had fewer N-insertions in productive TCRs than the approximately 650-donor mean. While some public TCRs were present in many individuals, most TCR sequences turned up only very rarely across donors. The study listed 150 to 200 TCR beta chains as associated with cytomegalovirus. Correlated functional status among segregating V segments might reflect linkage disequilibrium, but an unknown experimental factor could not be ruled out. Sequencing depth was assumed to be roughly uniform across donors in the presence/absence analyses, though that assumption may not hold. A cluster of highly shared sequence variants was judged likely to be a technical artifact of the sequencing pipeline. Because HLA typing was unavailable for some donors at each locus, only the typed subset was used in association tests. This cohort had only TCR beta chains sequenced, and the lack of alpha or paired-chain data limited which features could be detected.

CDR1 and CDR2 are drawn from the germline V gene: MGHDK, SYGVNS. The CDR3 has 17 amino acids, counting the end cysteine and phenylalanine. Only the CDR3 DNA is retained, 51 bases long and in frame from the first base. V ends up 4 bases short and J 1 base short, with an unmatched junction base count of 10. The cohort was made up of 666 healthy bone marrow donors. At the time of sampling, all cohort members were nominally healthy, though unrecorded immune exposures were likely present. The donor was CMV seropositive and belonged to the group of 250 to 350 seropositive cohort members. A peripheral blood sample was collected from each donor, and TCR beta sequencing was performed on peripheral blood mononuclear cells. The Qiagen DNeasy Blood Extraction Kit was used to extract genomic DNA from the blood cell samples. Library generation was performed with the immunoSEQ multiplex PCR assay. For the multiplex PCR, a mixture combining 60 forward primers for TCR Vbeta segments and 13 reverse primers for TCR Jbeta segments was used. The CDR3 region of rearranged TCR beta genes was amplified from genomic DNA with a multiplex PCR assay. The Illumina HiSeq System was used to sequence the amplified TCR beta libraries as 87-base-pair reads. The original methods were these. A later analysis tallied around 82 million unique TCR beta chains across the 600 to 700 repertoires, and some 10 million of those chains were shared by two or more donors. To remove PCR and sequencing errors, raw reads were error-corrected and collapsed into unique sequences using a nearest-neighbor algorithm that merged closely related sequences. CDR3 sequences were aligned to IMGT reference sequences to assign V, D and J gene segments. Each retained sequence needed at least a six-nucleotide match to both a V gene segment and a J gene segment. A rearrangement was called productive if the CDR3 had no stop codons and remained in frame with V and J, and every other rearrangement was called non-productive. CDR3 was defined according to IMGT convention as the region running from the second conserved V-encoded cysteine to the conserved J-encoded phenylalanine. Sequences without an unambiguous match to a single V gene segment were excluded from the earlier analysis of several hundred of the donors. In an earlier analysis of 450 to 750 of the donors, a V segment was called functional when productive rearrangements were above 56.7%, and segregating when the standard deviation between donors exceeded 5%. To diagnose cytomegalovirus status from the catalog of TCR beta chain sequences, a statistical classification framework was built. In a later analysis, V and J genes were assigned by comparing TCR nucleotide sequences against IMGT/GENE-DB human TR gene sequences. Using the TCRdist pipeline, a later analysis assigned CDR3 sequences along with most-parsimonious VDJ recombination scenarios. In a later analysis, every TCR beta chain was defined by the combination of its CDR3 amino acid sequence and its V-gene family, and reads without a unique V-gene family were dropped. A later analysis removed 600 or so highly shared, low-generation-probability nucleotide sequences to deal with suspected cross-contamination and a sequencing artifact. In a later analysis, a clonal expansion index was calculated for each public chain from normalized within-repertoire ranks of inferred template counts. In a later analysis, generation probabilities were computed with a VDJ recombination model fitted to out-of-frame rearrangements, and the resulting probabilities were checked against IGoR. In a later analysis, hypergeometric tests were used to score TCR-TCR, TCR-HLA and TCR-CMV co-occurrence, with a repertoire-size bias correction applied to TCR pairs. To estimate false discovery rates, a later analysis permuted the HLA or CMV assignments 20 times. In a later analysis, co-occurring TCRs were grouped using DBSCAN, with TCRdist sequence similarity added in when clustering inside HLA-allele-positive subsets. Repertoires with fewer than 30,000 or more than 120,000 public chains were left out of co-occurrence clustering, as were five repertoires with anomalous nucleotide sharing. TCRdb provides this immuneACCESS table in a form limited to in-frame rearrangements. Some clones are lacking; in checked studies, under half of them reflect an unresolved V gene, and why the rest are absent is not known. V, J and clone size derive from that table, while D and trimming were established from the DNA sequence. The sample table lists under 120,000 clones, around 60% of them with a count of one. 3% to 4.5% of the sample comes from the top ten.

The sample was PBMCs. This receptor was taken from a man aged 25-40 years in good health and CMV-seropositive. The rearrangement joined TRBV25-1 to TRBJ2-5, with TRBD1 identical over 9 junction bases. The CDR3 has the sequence CASSVQGAPSIQETQYF. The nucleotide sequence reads TGTGCCAGCAGTGTACAGGGGGCTCCTTCAATCCAAGAGACCCAGTACTTC.